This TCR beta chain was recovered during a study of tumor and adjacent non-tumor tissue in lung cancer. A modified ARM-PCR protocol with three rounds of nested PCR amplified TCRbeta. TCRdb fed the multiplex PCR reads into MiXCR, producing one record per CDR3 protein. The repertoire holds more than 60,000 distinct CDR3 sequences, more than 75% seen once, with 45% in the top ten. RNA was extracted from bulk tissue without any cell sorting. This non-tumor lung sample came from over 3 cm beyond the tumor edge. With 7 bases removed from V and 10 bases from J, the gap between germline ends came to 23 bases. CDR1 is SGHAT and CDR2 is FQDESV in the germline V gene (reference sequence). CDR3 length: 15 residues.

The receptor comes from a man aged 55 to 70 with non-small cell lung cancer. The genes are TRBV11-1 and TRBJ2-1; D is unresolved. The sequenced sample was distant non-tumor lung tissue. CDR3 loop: CASNFDTYSTNEQFF. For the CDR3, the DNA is TGTGCCAGCAACTTCGACACTTATAGCACCAACGAGCAGTTCTTC.